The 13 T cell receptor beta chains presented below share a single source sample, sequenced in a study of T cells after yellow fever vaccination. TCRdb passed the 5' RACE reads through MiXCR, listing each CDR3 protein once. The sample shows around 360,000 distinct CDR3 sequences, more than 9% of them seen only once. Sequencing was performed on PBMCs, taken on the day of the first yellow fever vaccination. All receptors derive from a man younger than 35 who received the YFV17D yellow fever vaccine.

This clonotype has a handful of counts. The chain's CDR3 is CASSAHMLAPNTGELFF. For the CDR3, the DNA is TGTGCCAGCAGCGCACACATGCTAGCGCCGAACACCGGGGAGCTGTTTTTT. The chain is built from TRBV9 and TRBJ2-2, with a tentative D call TRBD2 (6 bases). The CDR3 covers 17 residues. V was clipped by 3 bases and J by 0 bases, with 15 bases between them. Looked up from germline, CDR1 is SGDLS and CDR2 is YYNGEE. Full variable domain (outside the CDR3, taken from reference TRBV9 and TRBJ2-2): DSGVTQTPKHLITATGQRVTLRCSPRSGDLSVYWYQQSLDQGLQFLIQYYNGEERAKGNILERFSAQQFPDLHSELNLSSLELGDSALYFCASSAHMLAPNTGELFFGEGSRLTVL.

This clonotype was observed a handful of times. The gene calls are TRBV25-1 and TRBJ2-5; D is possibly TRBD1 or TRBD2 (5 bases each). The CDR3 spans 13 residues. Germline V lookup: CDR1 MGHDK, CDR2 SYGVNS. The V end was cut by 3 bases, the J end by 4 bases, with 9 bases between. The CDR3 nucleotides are TGTGCCAGCAGTGAGCCCGGGACAGAGACCCAGTACTTC. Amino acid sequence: CASSEPGTETQYF.

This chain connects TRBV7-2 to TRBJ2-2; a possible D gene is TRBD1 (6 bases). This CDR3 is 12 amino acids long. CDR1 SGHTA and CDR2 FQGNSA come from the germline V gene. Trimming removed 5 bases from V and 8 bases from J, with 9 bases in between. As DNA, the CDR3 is TGTGCCAGCAGCACCAGGGGTGGGGAGCTGTTTTTT. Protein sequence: CASSTRGGELFF.

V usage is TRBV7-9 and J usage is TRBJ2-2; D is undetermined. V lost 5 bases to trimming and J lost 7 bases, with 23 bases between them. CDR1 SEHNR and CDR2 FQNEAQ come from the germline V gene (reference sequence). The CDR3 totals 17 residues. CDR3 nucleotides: TGTGCCAGCAGCCCCCCGAAGTTGGGAAGGCCGTTCGGGGAGCTGTTTTTT. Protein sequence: CASSPPKLGRPFGELFF.

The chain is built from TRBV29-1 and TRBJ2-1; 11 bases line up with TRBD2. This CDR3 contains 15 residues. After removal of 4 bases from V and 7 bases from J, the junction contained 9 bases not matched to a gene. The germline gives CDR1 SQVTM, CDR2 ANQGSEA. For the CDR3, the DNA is TGCAGCGTTGCGAGGGGGACTAGCGGAAAAAATGAGCAGTTCTTC. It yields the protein CSVARGTSGKNEQFF.

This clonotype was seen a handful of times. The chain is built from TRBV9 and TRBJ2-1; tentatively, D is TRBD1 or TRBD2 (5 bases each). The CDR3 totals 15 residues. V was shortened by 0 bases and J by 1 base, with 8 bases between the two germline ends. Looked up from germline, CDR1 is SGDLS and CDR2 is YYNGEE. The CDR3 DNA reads TGTGCCAGCAGCGTAGCCGGGGCGTCCTACAATGAGCAGTTCTTC. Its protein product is CASSVAGASYNEQFF.

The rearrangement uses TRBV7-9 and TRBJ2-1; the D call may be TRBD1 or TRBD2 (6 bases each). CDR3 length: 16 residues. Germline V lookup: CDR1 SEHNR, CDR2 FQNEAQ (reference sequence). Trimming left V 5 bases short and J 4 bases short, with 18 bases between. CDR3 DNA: TGTGCCAGCAGCGGGGGGCGGGACTCCATTTACAATGAGCAGTTCTTC. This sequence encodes CASSGGRDSIYNEQFF.

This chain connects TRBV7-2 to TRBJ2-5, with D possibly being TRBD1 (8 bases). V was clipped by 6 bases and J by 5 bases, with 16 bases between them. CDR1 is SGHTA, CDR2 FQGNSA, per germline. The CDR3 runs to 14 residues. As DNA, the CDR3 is TGTGCCAGCAGAGGTGACAGGGGAGGGGAGACCCAGTACTTC. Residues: CASRGDRGGETQYF.

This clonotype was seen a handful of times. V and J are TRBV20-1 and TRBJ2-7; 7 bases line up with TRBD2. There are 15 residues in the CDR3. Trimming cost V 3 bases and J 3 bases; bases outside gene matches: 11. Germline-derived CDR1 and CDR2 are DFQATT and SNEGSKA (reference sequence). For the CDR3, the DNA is TGCAGTGCTAGTTTGGGGACTAACCTAATCTACGAGCAGTACTTC. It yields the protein CSASLGTNLIYEQYF.

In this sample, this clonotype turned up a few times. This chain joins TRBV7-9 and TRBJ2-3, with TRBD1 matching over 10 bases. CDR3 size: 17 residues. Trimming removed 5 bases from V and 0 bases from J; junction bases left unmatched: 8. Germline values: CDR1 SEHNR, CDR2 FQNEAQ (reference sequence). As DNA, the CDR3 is TGTGCCAGCAGCGGGGGACAGGGGCCTACTAGCACAGATACGCAGTATTTT. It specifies CASSGGQGPTSTDTQYF.

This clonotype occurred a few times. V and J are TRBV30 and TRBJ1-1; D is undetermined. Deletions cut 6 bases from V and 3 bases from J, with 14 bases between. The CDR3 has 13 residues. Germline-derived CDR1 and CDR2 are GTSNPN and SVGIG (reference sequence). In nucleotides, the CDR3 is TGTGCCTGCTTACATTTGGGGTACACTGAAGCTTTCTTT. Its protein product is CACLHLGYTEAFF.

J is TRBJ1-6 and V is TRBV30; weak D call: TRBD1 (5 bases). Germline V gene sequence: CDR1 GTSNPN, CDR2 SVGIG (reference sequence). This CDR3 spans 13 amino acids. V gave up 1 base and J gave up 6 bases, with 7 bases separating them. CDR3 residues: CAWSDGGNSPLHF. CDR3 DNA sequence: TGTGCCTGGAGTGACGGGGGTAATTCACCCCTCCACTTT.

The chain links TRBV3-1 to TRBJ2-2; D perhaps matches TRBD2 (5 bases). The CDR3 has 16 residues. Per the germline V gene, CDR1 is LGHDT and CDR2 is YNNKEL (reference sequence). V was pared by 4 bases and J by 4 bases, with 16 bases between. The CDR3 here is CASSRSRGGGTGELFF. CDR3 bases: TGTGCCAGCAGCCGATCGCGAGGAGGTGGCACCGGGGAGCTGTTTTTT. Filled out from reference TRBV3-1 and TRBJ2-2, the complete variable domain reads DTAVSQTPKYLVTQMGNDKSIKCEQNLGHDTMYWYKQDSKKFLKIMFSYNNKELIINETVPNRFSPKSPDKAHLNLHINSLELGDSAVYFCASSRSRGGGTGELFFGEGSRLTVL.